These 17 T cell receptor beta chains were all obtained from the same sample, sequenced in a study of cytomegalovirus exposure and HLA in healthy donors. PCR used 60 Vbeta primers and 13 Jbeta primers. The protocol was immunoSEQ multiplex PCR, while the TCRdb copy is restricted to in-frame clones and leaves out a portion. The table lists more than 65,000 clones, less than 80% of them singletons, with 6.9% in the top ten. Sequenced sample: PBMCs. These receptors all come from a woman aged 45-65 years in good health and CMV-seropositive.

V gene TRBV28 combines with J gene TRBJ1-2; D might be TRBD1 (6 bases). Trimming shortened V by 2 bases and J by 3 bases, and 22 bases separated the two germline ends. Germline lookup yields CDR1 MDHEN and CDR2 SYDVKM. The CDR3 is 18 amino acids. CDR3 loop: CASSLAGGGNPRDYGYTF. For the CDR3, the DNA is TGTGCCAGCAGTTTAGCGGGGGGCGGGAACCCACGCGACTATGGCTACACCTTC.

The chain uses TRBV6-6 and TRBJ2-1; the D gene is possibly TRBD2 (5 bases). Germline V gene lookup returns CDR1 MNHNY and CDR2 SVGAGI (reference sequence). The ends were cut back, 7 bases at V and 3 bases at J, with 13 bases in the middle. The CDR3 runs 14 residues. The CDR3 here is CASNLRTGYNEQFF. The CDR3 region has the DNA TGTGCCAGCAATCTACGGACTGGCTACAATGAGCAGTTCTTC.

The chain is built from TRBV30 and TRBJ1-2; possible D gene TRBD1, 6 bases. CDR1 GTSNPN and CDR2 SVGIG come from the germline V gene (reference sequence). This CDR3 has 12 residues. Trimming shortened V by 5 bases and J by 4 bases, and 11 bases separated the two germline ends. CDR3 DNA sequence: TGTGCCTGGGACGGCAGGGGCTATGGCTACACCTTC. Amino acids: CAWDGRGYGYTF.

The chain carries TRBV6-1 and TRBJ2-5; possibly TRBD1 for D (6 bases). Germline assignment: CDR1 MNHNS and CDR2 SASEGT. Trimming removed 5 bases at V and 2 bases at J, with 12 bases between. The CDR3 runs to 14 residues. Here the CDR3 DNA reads TGTGCCAGCAGTACAAGGACAGATCAAGAGACCCAGTACTTC. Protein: CASSTRTDQETQYF.

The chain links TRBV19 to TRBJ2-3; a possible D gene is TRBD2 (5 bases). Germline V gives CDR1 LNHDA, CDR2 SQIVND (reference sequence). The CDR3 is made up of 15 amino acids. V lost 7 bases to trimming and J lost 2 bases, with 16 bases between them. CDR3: CASTLRTGYTDTQYF. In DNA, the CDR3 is TGTGCCAGTACGCTAAGGACGGGATACACAGATACGCAGTATTTT.

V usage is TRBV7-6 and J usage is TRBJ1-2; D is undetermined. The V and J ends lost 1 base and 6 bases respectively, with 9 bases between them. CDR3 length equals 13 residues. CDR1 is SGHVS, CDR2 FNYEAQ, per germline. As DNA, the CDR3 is TGTGCCAGCAGCTTAGAGTTGGGAGATGGCTACACCTTC. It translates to CASSLELGDGYTF.

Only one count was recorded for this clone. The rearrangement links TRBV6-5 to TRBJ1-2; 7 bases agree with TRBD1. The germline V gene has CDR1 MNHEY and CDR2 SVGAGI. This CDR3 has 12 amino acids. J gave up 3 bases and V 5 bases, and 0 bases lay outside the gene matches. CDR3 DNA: TGTGCCAGCAGTGGGACAGACTATGGCTACACCTTC. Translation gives CASSGTDYGYTF.

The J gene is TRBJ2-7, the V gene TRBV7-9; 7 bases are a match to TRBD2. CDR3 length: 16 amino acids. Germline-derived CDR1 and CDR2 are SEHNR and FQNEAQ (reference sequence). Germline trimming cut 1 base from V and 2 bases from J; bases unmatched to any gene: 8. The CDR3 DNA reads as TGTGCCAGCAGCTTAGACGGGGGGACCGTCGCCTACGAGCAGTACTTC. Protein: CASSLDGGTVAYEQYF.

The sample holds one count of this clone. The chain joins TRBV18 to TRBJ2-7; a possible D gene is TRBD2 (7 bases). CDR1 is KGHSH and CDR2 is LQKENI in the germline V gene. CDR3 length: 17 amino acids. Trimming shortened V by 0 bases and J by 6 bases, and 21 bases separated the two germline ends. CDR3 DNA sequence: TGTGCCAGCTCACCACCCAATTTCGAGGGGGGGCGTTTCGAGCAGTACTTC. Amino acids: CASSPPNFEGGRFEQYF. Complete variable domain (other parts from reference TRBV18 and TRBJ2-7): NAGVMQNPRHLVRRRGQEARLRCSPMKGHSHVYWYRQLPEEGLKFMVYLQKENIIDESGMPKERFSAEFPKEGPSILRIQQVVRGDSAAYFCASSPPNFEGGRFEQYFGPGTRLTVT.

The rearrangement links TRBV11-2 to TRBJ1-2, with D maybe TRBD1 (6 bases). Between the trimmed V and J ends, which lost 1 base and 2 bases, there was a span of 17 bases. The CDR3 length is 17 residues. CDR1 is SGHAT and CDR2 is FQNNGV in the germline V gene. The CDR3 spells CASSLARDNIMNYGYTF. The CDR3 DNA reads TGTGCCAGCAGCTTAGCCAGGGACAACATTATGAACTATGGCTACACCTTC.

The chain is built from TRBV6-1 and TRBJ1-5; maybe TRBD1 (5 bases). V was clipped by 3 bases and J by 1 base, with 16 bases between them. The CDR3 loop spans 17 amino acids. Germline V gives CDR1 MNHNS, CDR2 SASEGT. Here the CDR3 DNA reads TGTGCCAGCAGTGATCACCGGGACTGGGGCAGCAATCAGCCCCAGCATTTT. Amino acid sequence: CASSDHRDWGSNQPQHF.

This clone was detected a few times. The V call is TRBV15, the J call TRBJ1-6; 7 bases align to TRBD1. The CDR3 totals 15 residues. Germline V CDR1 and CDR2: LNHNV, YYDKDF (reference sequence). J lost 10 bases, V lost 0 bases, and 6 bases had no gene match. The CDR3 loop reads CATSRERDRGSPLHF. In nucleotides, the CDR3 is TGTGCCACCAGCAGAGAACGGGACAGAGGGTCACCCCTCCACTTT.

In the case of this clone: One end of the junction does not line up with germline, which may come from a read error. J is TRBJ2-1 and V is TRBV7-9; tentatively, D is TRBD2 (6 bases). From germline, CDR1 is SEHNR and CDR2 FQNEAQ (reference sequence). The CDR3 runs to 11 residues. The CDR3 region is CSSSLAEFRFF. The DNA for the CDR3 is TGTTCCAGCAGCTTAGCGGAGTTTCGGTTCTTC.

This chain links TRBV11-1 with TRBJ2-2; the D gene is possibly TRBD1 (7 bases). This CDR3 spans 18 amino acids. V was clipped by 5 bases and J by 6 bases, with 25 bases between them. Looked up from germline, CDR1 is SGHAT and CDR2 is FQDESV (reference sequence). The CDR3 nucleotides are TGTGCCAGCAGCCCAAGACAGGGAGGACGGGGGAAGGCCGGGGAGCTGTTTTTT. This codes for CASSPRQGGRGKAGELFF.

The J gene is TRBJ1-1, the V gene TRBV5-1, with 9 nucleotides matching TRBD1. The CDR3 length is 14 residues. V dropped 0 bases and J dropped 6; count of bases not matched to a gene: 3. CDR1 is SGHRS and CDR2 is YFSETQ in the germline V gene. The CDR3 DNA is TGCGCCAGCAGCTTGGGGGACAGGGACCCTGAAGCTTTCTTT. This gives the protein CASSLGDRDPEAFF.

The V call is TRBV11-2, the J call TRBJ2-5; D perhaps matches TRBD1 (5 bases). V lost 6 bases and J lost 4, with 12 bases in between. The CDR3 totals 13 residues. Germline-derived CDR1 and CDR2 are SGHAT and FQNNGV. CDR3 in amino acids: CASSQGQGETQYF. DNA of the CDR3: TGTGCCAGCAGTCAAGGCCAGGGAGAGACCCAGTACTTC.

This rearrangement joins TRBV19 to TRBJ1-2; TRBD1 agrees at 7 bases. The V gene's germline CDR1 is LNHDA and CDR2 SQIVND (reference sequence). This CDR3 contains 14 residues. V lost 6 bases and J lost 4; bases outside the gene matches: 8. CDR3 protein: CASSRDSITYGYTF. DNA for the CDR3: TGTGCCAGTAGCAGGGACAGCATAACCTATGGCTACACCTTC. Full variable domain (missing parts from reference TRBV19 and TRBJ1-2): DGGITQSPKYLFRKEGQNVTLSCEQNLNHDAMYWYRQDPGQGLRLIYYSQIVNDFQKGDIAEGYSVSREKKESFPLTVTSAQKNPTAFYLCASSRDSITYGYTFGSGTRLTVV.